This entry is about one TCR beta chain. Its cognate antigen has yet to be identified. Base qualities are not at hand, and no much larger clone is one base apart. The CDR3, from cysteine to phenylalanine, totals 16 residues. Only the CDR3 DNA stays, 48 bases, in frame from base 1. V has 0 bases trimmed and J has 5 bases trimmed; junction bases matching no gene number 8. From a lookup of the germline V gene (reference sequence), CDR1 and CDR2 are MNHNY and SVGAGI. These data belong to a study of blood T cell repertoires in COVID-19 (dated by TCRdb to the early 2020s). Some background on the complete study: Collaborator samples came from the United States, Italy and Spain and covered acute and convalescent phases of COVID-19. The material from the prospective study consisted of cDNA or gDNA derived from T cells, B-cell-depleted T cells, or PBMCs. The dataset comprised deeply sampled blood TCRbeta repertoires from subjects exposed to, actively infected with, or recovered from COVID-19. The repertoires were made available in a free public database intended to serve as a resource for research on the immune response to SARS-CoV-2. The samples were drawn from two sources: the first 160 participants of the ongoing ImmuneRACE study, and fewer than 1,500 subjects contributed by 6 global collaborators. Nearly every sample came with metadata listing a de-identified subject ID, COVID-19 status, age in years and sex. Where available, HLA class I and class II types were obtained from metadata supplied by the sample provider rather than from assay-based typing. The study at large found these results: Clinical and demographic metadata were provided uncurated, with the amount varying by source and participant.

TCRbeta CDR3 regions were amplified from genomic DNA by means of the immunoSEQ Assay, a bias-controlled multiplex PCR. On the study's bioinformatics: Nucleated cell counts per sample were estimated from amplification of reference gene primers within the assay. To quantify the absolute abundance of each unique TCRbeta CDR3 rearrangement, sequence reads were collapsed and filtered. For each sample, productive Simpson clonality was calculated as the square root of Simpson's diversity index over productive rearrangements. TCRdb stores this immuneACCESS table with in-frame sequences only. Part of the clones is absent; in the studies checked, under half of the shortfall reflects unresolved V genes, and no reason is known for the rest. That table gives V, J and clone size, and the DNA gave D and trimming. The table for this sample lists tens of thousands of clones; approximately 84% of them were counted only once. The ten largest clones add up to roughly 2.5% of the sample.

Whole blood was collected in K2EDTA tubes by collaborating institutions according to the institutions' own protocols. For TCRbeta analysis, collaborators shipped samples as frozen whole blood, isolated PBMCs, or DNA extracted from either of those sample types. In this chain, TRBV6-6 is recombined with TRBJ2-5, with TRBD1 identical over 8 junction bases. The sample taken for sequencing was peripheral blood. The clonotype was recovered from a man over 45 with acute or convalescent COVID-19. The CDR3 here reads CASSYSGRGQGETQYF. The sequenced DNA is TGTGCCAGCAGTTACTCGGGCAGGGGGCAAGGGGAGACCCAGTACTTC.